This entry is about one T cell receptor beta chain. Its specificity is unknown. Since a much larger clone is just one base distant, this may be a read error. The data are from a study of T cells in Graves' hyperthyroidism and ophthalmopathy. Germline V lookup: CDR1 MNHNS, CDR2 SASEGT. V was trimmed by 4 bases and J by 12 bases, leaving 18 bases between them. This CDR3 is 13 amino acids long. Findings and caveats of the study: Within blood appeared most thyroid clonotypes that had expanded above 0.001.

RNA transcripts provided the source from which TCR beta CDR3 regions were amplified. Primed by the HTBI set, a first-round RT-PCR was run on the TCR CDR3. Using its own MiXCR run on the multiplex PCR reads, TCRdb lists one record per CDR3 protein. Of roughly 180,000 distinct CDR3 sequences listed, over 7.5% are singletons. This chain connects TRBV6-1 to TRBJ1-1; D is ambiguous. Sequencing was carried out using blood. The receptor was derived from a woman aged 18-30 years with Graves' hyperthyroidism that later progressed to Graves' ophthalmopathy. The CDR3 here is CASSVTRMDHSFF. The CDR3 DNA follows: TGTGCCAGCAGTGTGACACGAATGGATCATTCTTTCTTT.